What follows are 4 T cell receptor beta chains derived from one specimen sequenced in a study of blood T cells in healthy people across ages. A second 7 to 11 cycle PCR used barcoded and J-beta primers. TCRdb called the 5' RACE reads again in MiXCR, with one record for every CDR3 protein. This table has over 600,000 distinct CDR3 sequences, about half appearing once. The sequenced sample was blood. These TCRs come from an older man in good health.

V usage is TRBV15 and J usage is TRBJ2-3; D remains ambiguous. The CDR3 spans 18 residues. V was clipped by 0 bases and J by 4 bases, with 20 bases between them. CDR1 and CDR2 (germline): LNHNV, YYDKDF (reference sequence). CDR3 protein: CATSRDARQLVSADTQYF. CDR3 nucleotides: TGTGCCACCAGCAGAGATGCCCGGCAGCTTGTATCGGCAGATACGCAGTATTTT.

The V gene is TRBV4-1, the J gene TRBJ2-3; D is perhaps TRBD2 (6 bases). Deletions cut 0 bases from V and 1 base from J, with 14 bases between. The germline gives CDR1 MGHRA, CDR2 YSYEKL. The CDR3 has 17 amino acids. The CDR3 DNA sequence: TGCGCCAGCAGCCAAGAGGGGATGGGACTGGGCACAGATACGCAGTATTTT. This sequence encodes CASSQEGMGLGTDTQYF.

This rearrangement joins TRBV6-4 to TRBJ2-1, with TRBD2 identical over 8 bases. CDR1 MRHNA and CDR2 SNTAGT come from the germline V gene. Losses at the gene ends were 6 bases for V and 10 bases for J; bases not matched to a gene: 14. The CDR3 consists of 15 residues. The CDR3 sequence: CASSASGSGSYEQFF. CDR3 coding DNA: TGTGCCAGCAGCGCCAGCGGGAGTGGCTCCTACGAGCAGTTCTTC.

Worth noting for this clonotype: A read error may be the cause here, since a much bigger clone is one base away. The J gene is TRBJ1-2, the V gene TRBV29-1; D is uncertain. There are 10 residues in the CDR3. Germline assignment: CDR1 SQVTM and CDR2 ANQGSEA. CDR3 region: CSVDQYDYTF. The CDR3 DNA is TGCAGCGTTGATCAGTATGACTACACCTTC.